The clone carrying this T cell receptor (beta chain) was counted a few times. Its target is unknown. TCRbeta library preparation incorporated unique molecular identifiers. TCRdb recomputed calls from the PCR reads with MiXCR, one row per CDR3 protein. Of fewer than 450,000 distinct CDR3 sequences detected, 16% appear once; the ten largest clones hold roughly two fifths. The sample is drawn from a study of T-cell reconstitution after alpha-beta-depleted transplantation in children. Study results and limitations: Reportedly, roughly two months post-transplant, alpha-beta T cells arose from several hundred expanded graft clones. From surviving recipient T cells and thymic progenitors came the high day-60 TCRbeta diversity observed in some patients. A year had passed since transplant, and T-cell counts and diversity by then came mostly from newly produced T cells.

This CDR3 region has 16 residues. Germline V gives CDR1 MNHNS, CDR2 SASEGT. Trimming removed 5 bases from V and 3 bases from J; junction bases left unmatched: 11. Sequencing was performed on PBMCs, mostly from graft donor cells, taken 360 days after TCRalphabeta/CD19-depleted stem cell transplant. The chain is built from TRBV6-1 and TRBJ2-3; 7 nucleotides align to TRBD2. The receptor was derived from a male patient between 2 and 10 years old who had a stem cell transplant for acute lymphoblastic leukemia, so the T cells may come from the graft donor. For the CDR3, the DNA is TGTGCCAGCAGTACCTCTAGGAGGGAGGGAACAGATACGCAGTATTTT. Translating it yields CASSTSRREGTDTQYF.